Detailed here is one T cell receptor (beta chain). Its target is not known. The data were obtained in a study of T cell responses to AZD1222 COVID-19 vaccine. General observations from the study: Nearly half of spike-specific TCRs reportedly go after variant regions that carry no mutations. The study identified only a handful of AZD1222 recipients as seropositive at baseline. Donors were largely white British and mainly female; clonal diversity was possibly underestimated.

Some clones are missing from TCRdb's copy, which holds only in-frame ones; the method was immunoSEQ multiplex PCR. In the table there are more than 110,000 clones, around 90% of which are singletons. V trimming: 0 bases; J trimming: 0 bases; junction bases outside the gene matches: 9. This CDR3 comprises 19 residues. Germline CDR1 reads SGHNT; CDR2 reads YYREEE (reference sequence). The specimen was peripheral blood, collected on day 0 of AZD1222 vaccination. The sequence came from an adult in good health. The chain has TRBV5-4 and TRBJ2-1; 10 bases fit TRBD2. CDR3 nucleotide sequence: TGTGCCAGCAGCTTGGTGCGGCTAGCGGGGGATTTCTCCTACAATGAGCAGTTCTTC. Translation: CASSLVRLAGDFSYNEQFF.